What follows describes a single TCR beta chain. Original analysis: Researchers report that nucleated cell counts were estimated from reference gene primer amplification. The repertoire was sequenced with immunoSEQ multiplex PCR; TCRdb's copy has only in-frame clones and lacks some. V and J calls and clone size come straight from that table; D and trimming were deduced from the DNA. The sample has 200,000 to 250,000 clones; 84% are singletons. The data are from a study of blood T cell repertoires in COVID-19. Study details: Acute-phase and convalescent COVID-19 samples originated in the United States, Italy and Spain. PBMCs, B-cell-depleted T cells, or T cells were the source of the cDNA or gDNA that made up the material.

Germline V lookup: CDR1 KGHDR, CDR2 SFDVKD. With 5 bases clipped from V and 7 bases from J, the junction kept 6 bases outside the gene matches. The CDR3 extends over 14 amino acids. The sequencing input was peripheral blood. This sequence was found in a woman over 75 with active or convalescent COVID-19. The chain links TRBV24-1 to TRBJ2-1; TRBD2 matches 8 bases. The CDR3 DNA reads as TGTGCCACCAGTGGGGCTAGCGGGTTGAATGAGCAGTTCTTC. This gives the protein CATSGASGLNEQFF.